The T cell receptor beta chain under discussion was sequenced for a study of blood T cells in healthy people across ages. This clonotype was detected only a few times. The CDR3 runs 14 residues. V trimming: 3 bases; J trimming: 6 bases; junction bases outside the gene matches: 7. A second about 7 to 11 cycle PCR used barcoded and J-beta primers. In TCRdb, the 5' RACE reads were re-called with MiXCR into one record per CDR3 protein. The sample holds approximately 900,000 distinct CDR3 sequences, approximately 32% seen once. This same sample was also part of a study on T cells of mothers and their children. From that report: Barcodes for each sample and 2-4 random nucleotides were added by the M1S primer used in the second PCR.

The receptor's source is a woman aged 40 to 50 in good health. V is TRBV12-3 or TRBV12-4 and J is TRBJ2-7, with TRBD2 matching over 8 bases. The material sequenced was blood. CDR3 loop: CASSLDSGISEQYF. The CDR3 DNA reads as TGTGCCAGCAGTTTGGATAGCGGGATCTCCGAGCAGTACTTC.